This T cell receptor (beta chain) emerged from a study of identical twins. Findings and caveats of the study: The study drew conclusions from cross-sectional statistical analysis, not from following the same donors.

This clonotype came up a few times. Its antigen is unidentified. TCRdb re-called the 5' RACE reads through MiXCR, storing one row per CDR3 protein. The repertoire consists of roughly 630,000 distinct CDR3 sequences, with just over 7% occurring once and the leading ten covering around 1.6%. The CDR3 has 15 amino acids. Germline CDR1 and CDR2: SGHRS and YFSETQ. Losses at the gene ends were 0 bases for V and 0 bases for J; bases not matched to a gene: 3. This same sample was also taken into another study, of yellow fever vaccine responses in identical twins.

Sequenced: PBMCs. This chain joins TRBV5-1 and TRBJ2-7; TRBD2 agrees at 7 bases. This clonotype was obtained from a woman younger than 30 in good health. CDR3 loop: CASSLGEGGSYEQYV. CDR3 in DNA: TGCGCCAGCAGCTTGGGGGAGGGTGGCTCCTACGAGCAGTACGTC.